This T cell receptor beta chain was retrieved from a study of shared clonotypes between healthy human individuals. Study observations and caveats: Non-shared clonotypes showed lower generation probabilities than clonotypes common to all four donors. Incompleteness in sorted-subset sequencing, despite large depth, was shown by rarefaction.

The CDR3 totals 14 residues. Germline assignment: CDR1 MDHEN and CDR2 SYDVKM. Trimming stripped 2 bases from V and 7 bases from J, with 9 bases between. Data came from immunoSEQ multiplex PCR; TCRdb stores just in-frame clones and leaves some out. The profile shows some 1 million clones, roughly 80% of them singletons. Every donor, a Caucasian adult, lived in Nashville, Tennessee. Comment on this clone: The target antigen is unknown.

Sequencing used memory CD4+ T cells sorted from blood. Specified subset: CD45RA-negative fraction. The chain combines TRBV28 with TRBJ1-6; D gene ambiguous. The TCR originated in a man aged 18-30 years in good health. The CDR3 coding sequence is TGTGCCAGCAGTTTAAAAAGGAGGAATTCACCCCTCCACTTT. Encoded protein: CASSLKRRNSPLHF.